The clone carrying this T cell receptor beta chain was seen only once. Its specificity is not known. This entry is derived from a study of identifying expanded T cells in peripheral blood. The protocol was immunoSEQ multiplex PCR, while the TCRdb copy is restricted to in-frame clones and leaves out a portion. This sample carries around 90,000 clones, roughly 88% of them seen once, and the ten largest clones take 4%. Healthy donors had no documented immune events, such as infections, while sampled. The CDR3 has 12 amino acids. Germline-derived CDR1 and CDR2 are MDHEN and SYDVKM. The V end was cut by 7 bases, the J end by 8 bases, with 14 bases between. Findings and limits, study-wide: Across healthy donors, higher total template counts meant significantly greater roughly 2-week count variance.

The material sequenced was blood. V is TRBV28 and J is TRBJ1-2; a weak D match, TRBD1 (5 bases). This sequence was found in a person aged 18 to 70 in good health. CDR3 DNA: TGTGCCAGCACCCAGGGTGGCCTAGGCTACACCTTC. Translated, it gives CASTQGGLGYTF.